Each of the 21 T cell receptor beta chains below was sequenced from the same sample in a study of T cells in localized non-small cell lung cancer. Here immunoSEQ multiplex PCR was the method, and the copy in TCRdb shows in-frame clones only, minus some. This table has 5,500 to 8,000 clones, more than 35% appearing once. This specimen consisted of lung tumor tissue, obtained before any cancer treatment. Receptor source: a man aged 35 to 69 with stage III lung adenocarcinoma.

This clone was counted between two and nine times. The chain has TRBV6-8 and TRBJ2-1; 9 nucleotides agree with TRBD2. This CDR3 is 16 amino acids long. Germline V gene sequence: CDR1 MNHGY, CDR2 SAAAGT. V was clipped by 2 bases and J by 7 bases; unmatched bases: 9. The DNA for the CDR3 is TGTGCCAGCAGTTACCGGAGCGGGGGGCGAGGGAATGAGCAGTTCTTC. Protein product: CASSYRSGGRGNEQFF.

The V and J genes are TRBV5-1 and TRBJ1-3, with TRBD1 as a possible D gene (5 bases). V was cut by 7 bases and J by 0 bases, with 14 bases left in between. Germline-derived CDR1 and CDR2 are SGHRS and YFSETQ. The CDR3 contains 15 residues. The CDR3 protein is CASRPGSYSGNTIYF. The DNA for the CDR3 is TGCGCCAGCCGGCCAGGGTCGTACTCTGGAAACACCATATATTTT.

The DNA of the CDR3 is TGTGCCACCAGCAGAGATCGGGACAGGGGAGAGACCCAGTACTTC. Its protein product is CATSRDRDRGETQYF. V is TRBV15 and J is TRBJ2-5, with 10 bases matching TRBD1. The length of the CDR3 is 15 residues. Trimming removed 0 bases from V and 4 bases from J; junction bases left unmatched: 2. The germline CDR1 and CDR2 sequences are LNHNV and YYDKDF (reference sequence).

The chain recombines TRBV19 with TRBJ2-2; D may be TRBD1 (5 bases). The CDR3 is 13 amino acids. Trimming pared 7 bases from V and 2 bases from J, leaving 8 bases between. CDR1 is LNHDA, CDR2 SQIVND, per germline (reference sequence). The CDR3 loop reads CASKDTNTGELFF. As DNA, the CDR3 is TGTGCCAGTAAGGACACAAACACCGGGGAGCTGTTTTTT.

The chain employs TRBV23-1 and TRBJ2-3; D uncertain. TRBV23-1 is designated an ORF whose function remains uncertain. CDR3 length: 14 residues. The germline V and J ends were trimmed by 4 bases and 1 base, with 9 bases remaining between them. The CDR3: CASSPRQGTDTQYF. CDR3 in DNA: TGCGCCAGCAGTCCCCGGCAGGGCACAGATACGCAGTATTTT.

This clone was counted between two and nine times. The genes are TRBV7-6 and TRBJ1-2; 7 nucleotides align to TRBD1. With 3 bases clipped from V and 4 bases from J, the junction kept 8 bases outside the gene matches. This CDR3 has 15 residues. Germline V lookup: CDR1 SGHVS, CDR2 FNYEAQ. Here the CDR3 reads CASSLVGTEIYGYTF. DNA of the CDR3: TGTGCCAGCAGCTTGGTCGGGACAGAGATCTATGGCTACACCTTC.

The chain recombines TRBV30 with TRBJ2-4; no reliable D call. Trimming cost V 0 bases and J 7 bases, with 4 bases left between them. The CDR3 totals 11 residues. Germline V lookup: CDR1 GTSNPN, CDR2 SVGIG (reference sequence). CDR3 DNA sequence: TGTGCCTGGAGTGTAGAGAACATTCAGTACTTC. As protein: CAWSVENIQYF.

This clone was found a few times. The V gene is TRBV29-1, the J gene TRBJ2-7, with D possibly called TRBD1 or TRBD2 (5 bases each). The CDR3 has 16 amino acids. The V end lost 1 base, the J end lost 4 bases, and 20 bases lay between the germline ends. In germline, CDR1 is SQVTM, CDR2 ANQGSEA. For the CDR3, the DNA is TGCAGCGTTGAAGGCCCCCAACTAGGGGATTCTTACGAGCAGTACTTC. Protein product: CSVEGPQLGDSYEQYF.

The chain links TRBV29-1 to TRBJ2-5; possibly TRBD1 for D (6 bases). The CDR3 covers 12 residues. Trimming removed 6 bases at V and 5 bases at J, with 13 bases between. Germline lookup yields CDR1 SQVTM and CDR2 ANQGSEA. DNA for the CDR3: TGCAGCGTGAGGGGGTCACGGGAGACCCAGTACTTC. Protein: CSVRGSRETQYF.

V gene TRBV1 combines with J gene TRBJ2-1; the table's D call of TRBD1 was not tested on the DNA. TRBV1 is deemed a pseudogene. The CDR3 runs 16 residues. CDR3 amino acids: CASSQDPGNTYNEQFF. CDR3 sequence (DNA): TGCGCCAGCAGCCAAGACCCAGGGAACACCTACAATGAGCAGTTCTTC.

V and J are TRBV19 and TRBJ2-4; 9 bases match TRBD1. The length of the CDR3 is 13 residues. The germline V gene has CDR1 LNHDA and CDR2 SQIVND (reference sequence). J was trimmed by 7 bases and V by 6 bases; bases with no gene match: 4. The CDR3 DNA reads as TGTGCCAGTAGCGATGGACAGGGGAACATTCAGTACTTC. It is translated as CASSDGQGNIQYF.

The genes are TRBV19 and TRBJ1-6; 10 bases are a match to TRBD1. V was pared by 6 bases and J by 9 bases, with 5 bases of the junction left unmatched. The CDR3 is made up of 14 amino acids. Germline CDR1 and CDR2: LNHDA and SQIVND (reference sequence). The CDR3 DNA reads TGTGCCAGTAGGAATGGACAGGGGGGTTCACCCCTCCACTTT. It specifies CASRNGQGGSPLHF.

This clone was seen more than once but under ten times. This sequence joins TRBV9 and TRBJ2-5; 8 positions match TRBD2. V lost 4 bases and J lost 3; bases outside the gene matches: 2. Per the germline V gene, CDR1 is SGDLS and CDR2 is YYNGEE. The CDR3 consists of 13 residues. CDR3 sequence (DNA): TGTGCCAGCAGCCCGGGACTAGAAGAGACCCAGTACTTC. Translation: CASSPGLEETQYF.

The chain is built from TRBV11-3 and TRBJ2-1, with 13 bases matching TRBD2. The CDR3 has 17 residues. Per the germline V gene, CDR1 is SGHNT and CDR2 is YENEEA. V gave up 3 bases and J gave up 4 bases; unmatched junction bases: 6. The DNA of the CDR3 is TGTGCCAGCAGCTTGGGGGGGACTAGCGGGACTTACAATGAGCAGTTCTTC. Amino acids: CASSLGGTSGTYNEQFF.

CDR3 bases: TGTGCCAGCGGAGGACAGGCCCAAGAGACCCAGTACTTC. It translates to CASGGQAQETQYF. The chain links TRBV9 to TRBJ2-5, with 7 bases that match TRBD1. The CDR3 runs to 13 residues. Trimming removed 7 bases from V and 1 base from J; junction bases left unmatched: 4. Germline values: CDR1 SGDLS, CDR2 YYNGEE.

J is TRBJ1-4 and V is TRBV14; no firm D call. Germline CDR1 reads SGHDN; CDR2 reads FVKESK. The CDR3 totals 13 residues. Trimming took 4 bases from V and 4 from J, leaving 7 bases between them. The CDR3 is CASSRSFNEKLFF. The CDR3 nucleotides read TGTGCCAGCAGCCGGAGTTTTAATGAAAAACTGTTTTTT.

V gene TRBV15 combines with J gene TRBJ2-1; 10 nucleotides agree with TRBD1. The J segment lost 9 bases and the V segment lost 2 bases, leaving 7 bases of the junction unmatched. The CDR3 contains 15 residues. Per the germline V gene, CDR1 is LNHNV and CDR2 is YYDKDF (reference sequence). For the CDR3, the DNA is TGTGCCACCAGCAGACCGACAGGGGGCTCGGGTGAGCAGTTCTTC. Protein: CATSRPTGGSGEQFF.

V usage is TRBV18 and J usage is TRBJ1-5; D is possibly TRBD1 (5 bases). Trimming pared 2 bases from V and 5 bases from J, leaving 7 bases between. CDR3 length: 13 residues. CDR1 is KGHSH, CDR2 LQKENI, per germline. The CDR3 is CASSPGTDQPQHF. CDR3 DNA: TGTGCCAGCTCACCAGGGACCGATCAGCCCCAGCATTTT.

The chain has TRBV30 and TRBJ1-4; 8 nucleotides match TRBD1. CDR3 length: 13 residues. Germline assignment: CDR1 GTSNPN and CDR2 SVGIG (reference sequence). The junction had 2 bases not matched to a gene; V was cut back by 4 bases and J by 4 bases. The chain's CDR3 is CAWTGQVNEKLFF. The CDR3 bases are TGTGCCTGGACGGGACAGGTTAATGAAAAACTGTTTTTT.

The CDR3 here is CAISISNQPQHF. In nucleotides, the CDR3 is TGTGCCATCTCAATTAGCAATCAGCCCCAGCATTTT. The chain combines TRBV6-8 with TRBJ1-5; no clear D gene. V was shortened by 10 bases and J by 0 bases, with 7 bases between the two germline ends. Germline V gene sequence: CDR1 MNHGY, CDR2 SAAAGT. This CDR3 is 12 amino acids long.

The V call is TRBV15, the J call TRBJ1-2, with no clear D. The length of the CDR3 is 14 residues. V was shortened by 0 bases and J by 5 bases, with 10 bases between the two germline ends. Germline V lookup: CDR1 LNHNV, CDR2 YYDKDF (reference sequence). CDR3 coding DNA: TGTGCCACCAGCAGAGAGCGGCTTGGGTATGGCTACACCTTC. It is translated as CATSRERLGYGYTF.